This T cell receptor beta chain is from a study of PD-1 blockade in classical Hodgkin lymphoma. CDR1 MNHEY and CDR2 SMNVEV come from the germline V gene (reference sequence). The CDR3 loop spans 13 amino acids. V shed 6 bases and J shed 2 bases, with 8 bases lying between them. The time point: cycle 4 day 1 (C4D1), after around six weeks of nivolumab. All patients experienced relapse after autologous stem cell transplantation, and brentuximab vedotin exposure was variable. The assay was immunoSEQ multiplex PCR, and TCRdb's table has in-frame clones only and misses some. The sample has about 32,000 clones, 81% seen once; the top ten hold approximately 18%.

This specimen consisted of peripheral blood mononuclear cells (PBMCs), obtained before the fourth cycle of nivolumab. The receptor was derived from a human donor with classical Hodgkin lymphoma. The chain links TRBV27 to TRBJ1-5; D is ambiguous. For the CDR3, the DNA is TGTGCCAGCAGCCCGAGGGGCAATCAGCCCCAGCATTTT. It translates to CASSPRGNQPQHF.